Sequencing of this TCR beta chain was carried out in a study of CD8+ T cells in alopecia areata. Study summary: Treated patients took oral tofacitinib at 5 to 10 mg twice daily. Study-wide points: Against the mouse data, patients shared TCRs less clearly, possibly for HLA reasons. Sequence data from scalp samples additionally include resident alphabeta T cells of normal skin.

Following RNA extraction, reverse transcription yielded cDNA that acted as the sequencing template. Some clones are missing from TCRdb's copy, which holds only in-frame ones; the method was immunoSEQ multiplex PCR. Here the sample spans some 110,000 clones, roughly two fifths being singletons. Researchers gathered lesional scalp punch biopsies and peripheral blood from patients with alopecia areata. This CDR3 comprises 16 residues. The germline V gene has CDR1 SGHTA and CDR2 FQGNSA. J lost 3 bases, V lost 4 bases, and 10 bases had no gene match. As to this clone: Its antigen is not known.

This clonotype originated in a human donor with alopecia areata. The J gene is TRBJ2-7, the V gene TRBV7-2, with 9 nucleotides matching TRBD1. The source material was CD4+ T cells sorted from blood. The DNA of the CDR3 is TGTGCCAGCAGCTCCACTGGTGCGGGACAGGGCTACGAGCAGTACTTC. Protein: CASSSTGAGQGYEQYF.